A single sample is the source of the 32 T cell receptor beta chains below, sequenced in a study of T cell responses to AZD1222 COVID-19 vaccine. Sequencing used immunoSEQ multiplex PCR; TCRdb keeps in-frame clones, though not all of them. The sample includes under 95,000 clones, 90% of them seen just once. The material sequenced was peripheral blood, taken 28 days after the second AZD1222 dose. These receptor sequences come from an adult who received the AZD1222 COVID-19 vaccine.

The chain has TRBV11-2 and TRBJ1-1; TRBD1 is a possible D gene (6 bases). The CDR3 is 15 residues long. V was pared by 0 bases and J by 3 bases, with 11 bases between. Germline V lookup: CDR1 SGHAT, CDR2 FQNNGV. As DNA, the CDR3 is TGTGCCAGCAGCTTAGAAAACAGGGAAGACACTGAAGCTTTCTTT. This codes for CASSLENREDTEAFF.

The chain uses TRBV19 and TRBJ2-2; possibly TRBD1 for D (6 bases). The CDR3 runs to 17 residues. The ends were cut back, 3 bases at V and 6 bases at J, with 20 bases in the middle. Germline lookup yields CDR1 LNHDA and CDR2 SQIVND (reference sequence). CDR3 sequence: CASSIRKAPGESGELFF. The CDR3 nucleotides read TGTGCCAGTAGTATCCGAAAAGCCCCAGGGGAGTCCGGGGAGCTGTTTTTT.

The chain uses TRBV21-1 and TRBJ1-6; the D call of TRBD1 is as the table states it, not checked on the DNA. TRBV21-1 is a documented pseudogene. The length of the CDR3 is 19 residues. In nucleotides, the CDR3 is TGTGCCAGCAGCAAAGCTCTGGGGACAGGGGGCAAAGGAGGTTCACCCCTCCACTTT. Protein: CASSKALGTGGKGGSPLHF.

This clone was seen a few times. The chain is built from TRBV7-9 and TRBJ2-5; D gene ambiguous. CDR1 is SEHNR and CDR2 is FQNEAQ in the germline V gene (reference sequence). The V gene lost 4 bases and the J gene lost 3 bases, with 21 bases spanning the gap. The CDR3 sequence is 17 residues long. The CDR3: CASSSPNRRTGKETQYF. CDR3 DNA: TGTGCCAGCAGCTCCCCAAACCGACGCACGGGTAAAGAGACCCAGTACTTC.

The chain is built from TRBV1 and TRBJ1-2; the table's D gene call, TRBD1, was not cross checked with the DNA. TRBV1 is given as a pseudogene. CDR3 length: 16 amino acids. CDR3: CTSSHHHLQGFYGYTF. The DNA of the CDR3 is TGCACCAGCAGCCACCATCACCTACAGGGATTCTATGGCTACACCTTC.

This sequence joins TRBV18 and TRBJ1-6; 8 bases map to TRBD1. The CDR3 runs to 16 residues. V trimming: 3 bases; J trimming: 7 bases; junction bases outside the gene matches: 8. The germline CDR1 and CDR2 sequences are KGHSH and LQKENI. CDR3 coding DNA: TGTGCCAGCTCACCGGGGGGGACAGGAGTAAATTCACCCCTCCACTTT. Its protein product is CASSPGGTGVNSPLHF.

V gene TRBV19 combines with J gene TRBJ1-1, with 10 bases fitting TRBD1. J lost 5 bases, V lost 11 bases, and 2 bases had no gene match. This CDR3 region has 11 residues. Germline CDR1 LNHDA, CDR2 SQIVND (reference sequence). The CDR3: CAAGQGTEAFF. CDR3 in DNA: TGTGCCGCGGGACAGGGGACTGAAGCTTTCTTT.

The J gene is TRBJ2-1, the V gene TRBV30; D might be TRBD1 or TRBD2, each matching 5 bases. CDR1 is GTSNPN and CDR2 is SVGIG in the germline V gene (reference sequence). With 1 base removed from V and 10 bases from J, the gap between germline ends came to 20 bases. This CDR3 is built from 15 residues. CDR3 residues: CAWSGLESYEGEQFF. As DNA, the CDR3 is TGTGCCTGGAGTGGCCTAGAAAGTTATGAGGGGGAGCAGTTCTTC.

This chain links TRBV4-3 with TRBJ1-3, with D unclear. Trimming cost V 1 base and J 0 bases, with 4 bases left between them. Germline values: CDR1 LGHNA, CDR2 YSLEER. The CDR3 has 14 residues. This chain's CDR3 is CASSQGLSGNTIYF. CDR3 nucleotide sequence: TGCGCCAGCAGCCAAGGGCTCTCTGGAAACACCATATATTTT.

The rearrangement joins TRBV19 to TRBJ1-5; 7 bases map to TRBD1. The CDR3 has 14 amino acids. Looked up from germline, CDR1 is LNHDA and CDR2 is SQIVND (reference sequence). The V and J ends lost 5 bases and 4 bases, in that order; junction bases with no gene match: 5. Here the CDR3 reads CASSAGQQNQPQHF. The CDR3 DNA reads as TGTGCCAGTAGTGCGGGACAGCAAAATCAGCCCCAGCATTTT.

The chain uses TRBV7-9 and TRBJ1-5, with no clear D. The CDR3 loop spans 13 amino acids. CDR1 is SEHNR, CDR2 FQNEAQ, per germline (reference sequence). Trimming pared 5 bases from V and 2 bases from J, leaving 7 bases between. CDR3 protein: CASSAVGNQPQHF. The CDR3 DNA reads as TGTGCCAGCAGCGCAGTGGGCAATCAGCCCCAGCATTTT.

The V gene is TRBV5-6, the J gene TRBJ1-1; the match to TRBD1 covers 7 bases. The CDR3 sequence is 16 residues long. The germline V gene encodes CDR1 SGHDT and CDR2 YYEEEE. J lost 11 bases, V lost 1 base, and 17 bases had no gene match. The CDR3 protein is CASSLRQGVGLSRAFF. DNA for the CDR3: TGTGCCAGCAGCTTGCGACAGGGTGTTGGGCTATCGCGGGCTTTCTTT. The full variable domain, rest sourced from reference TRBV5-6 and TRBJ1-1, is DAGVTQSPTHLIKTRGQQVTLRCSPKSGHDTVSWYQQALGQGPQFIFQYYEEEERQRGNFPDRFSGHQFPNYSSELNVNALLLGDSALYLCASSLRQGVGLSRAFFGQGTRLTVV.

V is TRBV19 and J is TRBJ1-6, with a possible D match to TRBD1 (5 bases). Germline-derived CDR1 and CDR2 are LNHDA and SQIVND (reference sequence). Trimming removed 6 bases at V and 9 bases at J, with 15 bases between. This CDR3 region has 14 residues. The CDR3 reads CASSKGQGGSPLHF. DNA of the CDR3: TGTGCCAGTAGCAAGGGCCAGGGTGGTTCACCCCTCCACTTT.

The chain combines TRBV5-1 with TRBJ2-1; 8 bases fit TRBD2. This CDR3 spans 14 amino acids. V shed 6 bases and J 8 bases; nucleotides not matched to a gene: 10. Germline values: CDR1 SGHRS, CDR2 YFSETQ. The CDR3 nucleotides are TGCGCCAGCAATCCCCGGGGGGGCCTCGATGAGCAGTTCTTC. Translation gives CASNPRGGLDEQFF.

CDR3 sequence: CASSYGKDQPQHF. The CDR3 DNA reads as TGCGCCAGCAGTTATGGTAAAGATCAGCCCCAGCATTTT. This rearrangement joins TRBV5-1 to TRBJ1-5, with unresolved D. This CDR3 is 13 amino acids long. The ends were cut back, 5 bases at V and 5 bases at J, with 11 bases in the middle. The germline gives CDR1 SGHRS, CDR2 YFSETQ.

The genes are TRBV28 and TRBJ2-7; maybe TRBD2 (7 bases). Germline V gives CDR1 MDHEN, CDR2 SYDVKM. Trimming cost V 10 bases and J 0 bases, with 16 bases left between them. This CDR3 region has 14 residues. The CDR3 nucleotides read TGTGCCATCACGAGGGGGGGTAGCTCCTACGAGCAGTACTTC. Translating gives CAITRGGSSYEQYF.

The chain couples TRBV9 to TRBJ1-4; 9 bases align to TRBD1. CDR1 and CDR2 (germline): SGDLS, YYNGEE. The V and J ends lost 4 bases and 3 bases, in that order; junction bases with no gene match: 4. The length of the CDR3 is 15 residues. CDR3 nucleotide sequence: TGTGCCAGCAGCACCCGGACAGGGGCTAATGAAAAACTGTTTTTT. Its protein is CASSTRTGANEKLFF. Together with reference TRBV9 and TRBJ1-4, the CDR3 gives the full variable domain: DSGVTQTPKHLITATGQRVTLRCSPRSGDLSVYWYQQSLDQGLQFLIQYYNGEERAKGNILERFSAQQFPDLHSELNLSSLELGDSALYFCASSTRTGANEKLFFGSGTQLSVL.

V and J are TRBV29-1 and TRBJ2-3; 10 bases map to TRBD2. The CDR3 consists of 16 residues. The V gene's germline CDR1 is SQVTM and CDR2 ANQGSEA. The V and J ends lost 5 bases and 6 bases, in that order; junction bases with no gene match: 14. CDR3: CSVQASSSGGGDTQYF. The CDR3 DNA follows: TGCAGCGTTCAAGCGTCGTCTAGCGGGGGCGGGGATACGCAGTATTTT.

This sequence joins TRBV28 and TRBJ1-5; 9 nucleotides align to TRBD1. This CDR3 is 19 amino acids long. Germline CDR1 MDHEN, CDR2 SYDVKM. V shed 5 bases and J 0 bases; nucleotides not matched to a gene: 14. The CDR3 nucleotides are TGTGCCAGCAGTGCGATACCGGGACAGGGCTCTTATAGCAATCAGCCCCAGCATTTT. It translates to CASSAIPGQGSYSNQPQHF. Variable domain in full (rest from reference TRBV28 and TRBJ1-5): DVKVTQSSRYLVKRTGEKVFLECVQDMDHENMFWYRQDPGLGLRLIYFSYDVKMKEKGDIPEGYSVSREKKERFSLILESASTNQTSMYLCASSAIPGQGSYSNQPQHFGDGTRLSIL.

The J gene is TRBJ2-1, the V gene TRBV11-2, with TRBD2 matching over 9 bases. This CDR3 is 12 amino acids long. Trimming cost V 1 base and J 15 bases; bases outside gene matches: 4. CDR1 is SGHAT and CDR2 is FQNNGV in the germline V gene. The CDR3 bases are TGTGCCAGCAGCTTAGTAGCGGGGGCAGGGTTCTTC. This encodes CASSLVAGAGFF.

The genes are TRBV28 and TRBJ1-1, with D perhaps matching TRBD1 (6 bases). The CDR3 length is 13 residues. Trimming removed 6 bases from V and 1 base from J, with 9 bases in between. Germline V gene data show CDR1 as MDHEN and CDR2 as SYDVKM. The chain's CDR3 is CASSPTGNTEAFF. In DNA, the CDR3 is TGTGCCAGCAGCCCGACAGGGAACACTGAAGCTTTCTTT.

The chain recombines TRBV28 with TRBJ1-1, with 7 bases fitting TRBD1. CDR3 length equals 15 residues. Germline V gene data show CDR1 as MDHEN and CDR2 as SYDVKM. Losses at the gene ends were 7 bases for V and 5 bases for J; bases not matched to a gene: 13. CDR3 protein: CASIFGTAKTTEAFF. The CDR3 DNA follows: TGTGCCAGCATATTCGGGACAGCGAAGACTACTGAAGCTTTCTTT.

V and J are TRBV5-4 and TRBJ2-7; no firm D call. The CDR3 consists of 13 residues. V gave up 4 bases and J gave up 4 bases, with 12 bases separating them. CDR1 SGHNT and CDR2 YYREEE come from the germline V gene (reference sequence). The CDR3: CASSPKETYEQYF. Here the CDR3 DNA reads TGTGCCAGCAGCCCCAAGGAGACGTACGAGCAGTACTTC.

This chain links TRBV27 with TRBJ1-1; D may be TRBD1 (5 bases). Deletions cut 2 bases from V and 0 bases from J, with 13 bases between. CDR3 size: 16 residues. Germline-derived CDR1 and CDR2 are MNHEY and SMNVEV (reference sequence). For the CDR3, the DNA is TGTGCCAGCAGTTTAGGGGGGTTCGTTATGAACACTGAAGCTTTCTTT. Its protein product is CASSLGGFVMNTEAFF.

The gene calls are TRBV6-5 and TRBJ2-1; TRBD1 aligns across 7 bases. Germline CDR1 MNHEY, CDR2 SVGAGI. J was trimmed by 10 bases and V by 6 bases; bases with no gene match: 9. The length of the CDR3 is 13 residues. The CDR3 here is CASRTEGGGEQFF. The CDR3 DNA follows: TGTGCCAGCAGGACCGAAGGGGGCGGAGAGCAGTTCTTC.

This clone was detected once. The chain combines TRBV6-5 with TRBJ1-5; D possibly corresponds to TRBD1 (6 bases). V dropped 6 bases and J dropped 6 bases, with 12 bases sitting between them. CDR1 is MNHEY, CDR2 SVGAGI, per germline. The CDR3 spans 13 residues. CDR3 DNA sequence: TGTGCCAGCAGGACGGACAGCCGTCAGCCCCAGCATTTT. The encoded protein is CASRTDSRQPQHF.

This clone appeared once. The V and J genes are TRBV4-1 and TRBJ2-5; TRBD1 is a possible D gene (5 bases). Germline CDR1 and CDR2: MGHRA and YSYEKL. This CDR3 has 15 amino acids. V dropped 1 base and J dropped 3 bases, with 12 bases sitting between them. Here the CDR3 DNA reads TGCGCCAGCAGCCAAGGCAGGGTAGGAGAAGAGACCCAGTACTTC. Translating gives CASSQGRVGEETQYF.

The J gene is TRBJ1-2, the V gene TRBV19; 7 nucleotides line up with TRBD1. The CDR3 totals 15 residues. The ends lost 8 bases at V and 3 bases at J; junction bases unmatched: 12. The germline V gene has CDR1 LNHDA and CDR2 SQIVND (reference sequence). DNA of the CDR3: TGTGCCAGTCAGAAACACAGGGGTGTTGACTATGGCTACACCTTC. It translates to CASQKHRGVDYGYTF. Full variable domain (missing parts from reference TRBV19 and TRBJ1-2): DGGITQSPKYLFRKEGQNVTLSCEQNLNHDAMYWYRQDPGQGLRLIYYSQIVNDFQKGDIAEGYSVSREKKESFPLTVTSAQKNPTAFYLCASQKHRGVDYGYTFGSGTRLTVV.

This clone was picked up a small number of times. The chain recombines TRBV28 with TRBJ1-2; TRBD1 aligns across 11 bases. Trimming cost V 6 bases and J 7 bases; bases outside gene matches: 4. Germline loops: CDR1 MDHEN, CDR2 SYDVKM. The CDR3 loop spans 13 amino acids. The CDR3 protein is CASRPGQGGGYTF. The DNA for the CDR3 is TGTGCCAGCAGACCGGGACAGGGGGGTGGCTACACCTTC.

The rearrangement joins TRBV10-3 to TRBJ1-1; a possible D gene is TRBD1 (6 bases). This CDR3 spans 15 amino acids. Trimming left V 5 bases short and J 4 bases short, with 17 bases between. The germline CDR1 and CDR2 sequences are ENHRY and SYGVKD. The CDR3 region is CAISNPSAGVTEAFF. In DNA form, the CDR3 reads TGTGCCATCAGTAACCCATCGGCAGGGGTCACTGAAGCTTTCTTT.

The table lists this clone with a few counts. The chain carries TRBV12-5 and TRBJ1-6, with D uncertain. This CDR3 is built from 15 residues. V shed 5 bases and J shed 7 bases, with 15 bases lying between them. Germline loops: CDR1 LGHNT, CDR2 FRNRAP. CDR3 sequence: CASGHDRNRNSPLHF. In DNA, the CDR3 is TGTGCTAGTGGTCATGACCGAAACCGGAATTCACCCCTCCACTTT.

V usage is TRBV25-1 and J usage is TRBJ2-7; 9 nucleotides agree with TRBD2. The CDR3 totals 17 residues. The germline V gene encodes CDR1 MGHDK and CDR2 SYGVNS. Losses at the gene ends were 0 bases for V and 1 base for J; bases not matched to a gene: 7. The CDR3 DNA reads as TGTGCCAGCAGTGAATATAGGGGACTAGCCGGTTCCTACGAGCAGTACTTC. It is translated as CASSEYRGLAGSYEQYF.